A single sample gave rise to the 32 T cell receptor beta chains below, sequenced in a study of tissue T cells after allogeneic stem cell transplantation. Profiling relied on immunoSEQ multiplex PCR, and the TCRdb table lists in-frame clones only, not all of them. The sample includes around 7,600 clones, roughly 49% seen only once; the top ten take approximately 8.4%. Time point here: mouse harvest day 7 after allogeneic transplant. Tail vein injection delivered 10^7 T-cell-depleted bone marrow cells and 10^6 splenic CD5+ T cells. Sequenced input: gut tissue. The receptor set was obtained from a female BALB/c mouse given C57BL/6 T cells with graft-versus-host disease after an allogeneic hematopoietic cell transplant.

This clone appeared a few times. Mouse gene names and germline throughout. With the read ending 1 residue before the CDR3 end, the germline J gene is used to fill in that end. The chain employs TRBV13-2 and TRBJ2-2; 7 nucleotides align to TRBD1. V shed 5 bases and J 6 bases; nucleotides not matched to a gene: 1. Germline V lookup: CDR1 NNHNN, CDR2 SYGAGS (reference sequence). The CDR3 spans 12 residues. The sequenced CDR3 bases are TGTGCCAGCGGGACAGGGCCCGGGCAGCTCTAC. It codes for CASGTGPGQLY. Given in full, the CDR3 is CASGTGPGQLYF.

A few counts support this clone. These gene names are mouse names. The CDR3 end is not reached by the read, which stops 1 residue before it; the germline J gene fills it in. The J gene is TRBJ1-1, the V gene TRBV1; D perhaps matches TRBD1 (5 bases). Per the germline V gene, CDR1 is NSQYPW and CDR2 is LRSPGD (reference sequence). The germline V and J ends were trimmed by 3 bases and 4 bases, with 12 bases remaining between them. The CDR3 extends over 14 amino acids. The CDR3 reads CTCSAAGPGTEVFF. The CDR3 DNA, read in part, is TGCACCTGCAGTGCTGCGGGGCCGGGCACAGAAGTCTTC.

Remarks on this clone: The listed genes are named as in mouse. The read ends 1 residue before the CDR3 terminus; that terminus is restored from the germline J gene. This sequence joins TRBV14 and TRBJ1-6; 8 bases match TRBD1. TRBJ1-6 is treated as an ORF (open reading frame) with a function not yet certain. Trimming removed 5 bases from V and 2 bases from J; junction bases left unmatched: 3. Germline V gene lookup returns CDR1 SGHDT and CDR2 FRDEAV. The CDR3 loop spans 15 amino acids. Partial CDR3 DNA: TGTGCCAGCAGACCAGGGGGCGCCTATAATTCGCCCCTCTAC. It encodes CASRPGGAYNSPLY. The CDR3 in full is CASRPGGAYNSPLYF.

A note on this clone: Any gene name here is a mouse gene name. Read data end 1 residue before the CDR3 end; the end is taken from the germline J gene. This chain connects TRBV5 to TRBJ2-5; 9 nucleotides match TRBD1. Germline CDR1 LGHNA, CDR2 YNLKQL (reference sequence). The CDR3 runs 14 residues. The ends lost 1 base at V and 8 bases at J; junction bases unmatched: 4. The sequenced CDR3 bases are TGTGCCAGCAGCCAAGGGACAGGGGAGGGCACCCAGTAC. Its protein is CASSQGTGEGTQY. The entire CDR3 protein reads CASSQGTGEGTQYF.

This clone was picked up a small number of times. Genes here carry mouse names. The sequenced fragment ends 1 residue before the CDR3 boundary, so the rest is inferred from the germline J gene. The V gene is TRBV1, the J gene TRBJ1-5; 10 bases align to TRBD1. This CDR3 has 15 amino acids. The junction had 2 bases not matched to a gene; V was cut back by 3 bases and J by 3 bases. Germline loops: CDR1 NSQYPW, CDR2 LRSPGD (reference sequence). CDR3 DNA, as far as it was read: TGCACCTGCAGTGCCAGGGACAGGGGCAACCAGGCTCCGCTT. It codes for CTCSARDRGNQAPL. The complete CDR3 protein is CTCSARDRGNQAPLF.

With regard to this clone: Genes and germline come from the mouse. The CDR3 extends 1 residue past the end of the read, so its final part is completed from the germline J gene. The J gene is TRBJ2-5, the V gene TRBV23; the DNA was not compared with TRBD1, the D call given in the table. The CDR3 totals 14 residues. The germline V gene has CDR1 KGHTA and CDR2 FQNQQP. CDR3 bases read: TGCTCCAGCAGTCATCAGCAGGGGGAAGACACCCAGTAC. Translating it yields CSSSHQQGEDTQY. The whole CDR3 reads CSSSHQQGEDTQYF.

In the case of this clone: The germline and genes are mouse ones. Sequencing ends 1 residue short of the CDR3 end; the germline J gene provides the rest. The J gene is TRBJ1-3, the V gene TRBV26; no clear D gene. Trimming left V 0 bases short and J 3 bases short, with 0 bases between. CDR1 is KGHPV and CDR2 is FQNQEV in the germline V gene (reference sequence). The CDR3 runs 12 residues. This CDR3 reads CASSLSGNTLYF. Incomplete CDR3 DNA: TGTGCCAGCAGTCTGTCTGGAAATACGCTCTAT.

Details on this clone: The listed genes are named as in mouse. Coverage ceases 1 residue before the CDR3 finishes, and the germline J gene fills in the end. The chain combines TRBV13-3 with TRBJ1-6, with 7 bases aligning to TRBD1. TRBJ1-6 is identified as an open reading frame with a role that is uncertain. CDR1 is NNHDY, CDR2 SYVADS, per germline. The junction had 2 bases not matched to a gene; V was cut back by 5 bases and J by 3 bases. The CDR3 loop spans 14 amino acids. The covered CDR3 bases are TGTGCCAGCAGCGGGACAGACTATAATTCGCCCCTCTAC. Translating gives CASSGTDYNSPLY. The entire CDR3 is CASSGTDYNSPLYF.

Concerning this clone: Gene names are mouse gene names. The CDR3 end lies 1 residue beyond the end of the read and is filled in from the germline J gene. The rearrangement links TRBV19 to TRBJ1-1; D unclear. CDR1 and CDR2 (germline): FNHDT, SITEND (reference sequence). V was trimmed by 1 base and J by 0 bases, leaving 4 bases between them. The CDR3 totals 13 residues. The part of the CDR3 DNA that was read is TGTGCCAGCAGTATAAGGGCAAACACAGAAGTCTTC. Translating it yields CASSIRANTEVF. The CDR3 in full is CASSIRANTEVFF. Full variable domain (rest looked up from reference TRBV19 and TRBJ1-1): GGIITQTPKFLIGQEGQKLTLKCQQNFNHDTMYWYRQDSGKGLRLIYYSITENDLQKGDLSEGYDASREKKSSFSLTVTSAQKNEMAVFLCASSIRANTEVFFGKGTRLTVV.

This clone rates as medium-sized (0.01 to 0.1%). The gene names here belong to mouse. The read ends 1 residue early relative to the CDR3; the germline J gene fills the gap. The chain links TRBV15 to TRBJ1-1; D unclear. Trimming stripped 6 bases from V and 3 bases from J, with 11 bases between. The CDR3 runs 13 residues. In germline, CDR1 is SGHND, CDR2 FRSKSL. The sequenced CDR3 bases are TGTGCCAGCAGGCCGCAGAGGGACACAGAAGTCTTC. It codes for CASRPQRDTEVF. The whole CDR3 protein is CASRPQRDTEVFF.

By its share, this clone is large. Any gene name here is a mouse gene name. The CDR3 end is not reached by the read, which stops 1 residue before it; the germline J gene fills it in. The chain joins TRBV13-2 to TRBJ2-7; TRBD2 matches 12 bases. The CDR3 is made up of 15 amino acids. Germline lookup yields CDR1 NNHNN and CDR2 SYGAGS (reference sequence). The V gene end was trimmed by 2 bases and the J gene end by 6 bases; junction bases not matched to a gene: 6. CDR3 loop: CASGETGTGGREQYF. CDR3 DNA (partial): TGTGCCAGCGGTGAGACCGGGACTGGGGGGCGTGAACAGTAC.

Comment on this clone: At one of its ends the junction is not consistent with the germline gene, which may arise from a read error. Gene labels here are mouse ones. The read ends 1 residue early relative to the CDR3; the germline J gene fills the gap. The chain uses TRBV16 and TRBJ2-5; the match to TRBD2 covers 9 bases. The CDR3 length is 15 residues. From germline, CDR1 is SGHSA and CDR2 FRNQAP. The CDR3 sequence: CASSLDWGSQGTQYF. The part of the CDR3 DNA that was read is TGTGCAAGCAGTCTCGACTGGGGGAGCCAAGGCACCCAGTAC. Filled out from reference TRBV16 and TRBJ2-5, the complete variable domain reads NAGVIQTPRHKVTGKGQEATLWCEPISGHSAVFWYRQTIVQGLEFLTYFRNQAPIDDSGMPKERFSAQMPNQSHSTLKIQSTQPQDSAVYLCASSLDWGSQGTQYFGPGTRLLVL.

On this clone: Genes and germline are mouse. The CDR3 goes on 1 residue after the read ends, and that part is filled in from the germline J gene. The V call is TRBV3, the J call TRBJ2-7, with 10 bases lining up with TRBD2. This CDR3 contains 14 residues. Trimming at V came to 1 base and at J to 5 bases, leaving 2 bases not matched to a gene. Germline V gene lookup returns CDR1 SNHLY and CDR2 FYNGKV (reference sequence). The CDR3 sequence: CASSLGWGGHEQYF. The covered CDR3 bases are TGTGCCAGCAGCTTAGGCTGGGGGGGCCATGAACAGTAC.

Points on this clone: Gene names and germline match the mouse. The sequenced fragment ends 1 residue before the CDR3 boundary, so the rest is inferred from the germline J gene. This chain connects TRBV26 to TRBJ2-5, with D possibly called TRBD1 or TRBD2 (5 bases each). Germline CDR1 is KGHPV and CDR2 is FQNQEV (reference sequence). The CDR3 runs 12 residues. Trimming removed 8 bases at V and 2 bases at J, with 8 bases between. The CDR3 DNA, read in part, is TGTGCCAGCGTCGGGGGCCAAGACACCCAGTAC. This translates into CASVGGQDTQY. The full-length CDR3 reads as CASVGGQDTQYF.

As to this clone: Gene names denote mouse genes. CDR3 in amino acids: CASSWGQNTGQLYF. Incomplete CDR3 DNA: TGTGCCAGCAGCTGGGGACAAAACACCGGGCAGCTCTAC. The chain employs TRBV4 and TRBJ2-2; D may be TRBD1 (6 bases). Read sequence stops 1 residue before the CDR3 end, and the germline J gene provides the missing end. The length of the CDR3 is 14 residues. Trimming shortened V by 4 bases and J by 1 base, and 7 bases separated the two germline ends. Germline V gene sequence: CDR1 LGHDT, CDR2 YNNKQL (reference sequence). Full variable domain (missing parts from reference TRBV4 and TRBJ2-2): ETAVFQTPNYHVTQVGNEVSFNCKQTLGHDTMYWYKQDSKKLLKIMFSYNNKQLIVNETVPRRFSPQSSDKAHLNLRIKSVEPEDSAVYLCASSWGQNTGQLYFGEGSKLTVL.

This clone was seen only a few times. Gene and germline names: mouse. The read is 1 residue too short to cover the CDR3 end, so that end is filled in from the germline J gene. The rearrangement uses TRBV13-1 and TRBJ2-1, with D hard to call. Per the germline V gene, CDR1 is NSHNY and CDR2 is SYGAGN. CDR3 size: 14 residues. Trimming left V 3 bases short and J 0 bases short, with 7 bases between. Partial CDR3 DNA: TGTGCCAGCAGTGCAACAGATAACTATGCTGAGCAGTTC. This codes for CASSATDNYAEQF. In full, the CDR3 is CASSATDNYAEQFF.

Note on this clone: The germline and genes are mouse ones. The CDR3 is cut off 1 residue early in the read; its end comes from the germline J gene. The chain links TRBV31 to TRBJ2-2, with 12 bases lining up with TRBD2. Trimming took 0 bases from V and 4 from J; bases not matched to a gene: 3. CDR3 length: 16 amino acids. Germline values: CDR1 GKSSPN, CDR2 SITVG. The CDR3 region is CAWSLGLGGGTGQLYF. The covered CDR3 bases are TGTGCCTGGAGTCTCGGACTGGGGGGGGGCACCGGGCAGCTCTAC.

A word on this clone: Gene names follow the mouse nomenclature. The CDR3 end is not reached by the read, which stops 1 residue before it; the germline J gene fills it in. The chain couples TRBV3 to TRBJ1-2, with D unclear. Germline V lookup: CDR1 SNHLY, CDR2 FYNGKV (reference sequence). The V and J ends lost 3 bases and 2 bases respectively, with 7 bases between them. The CDR3 contains 13 residues. Partial CDR3 DNA: TGTGCCAGCAGCTTCGGCGGTAACTCCGACTACACC. Its translation: CASSFGGNSDYT. The whole CDR3 region reads CASSFGGNSDYTF.

The sample holds a few counts of this clone. Genes and germline are mouse. Coverage ceases 1 residue before the CDR3 finishes, and the germline J gene fills in the end. The gene calls are TRBV16 and TRBJ2-3; D remains unclear. Germline V gives CDR1 SGHSA, CDR2 FRNQAP. The V end lost 5 bases, the J end lost 2 bases, and 11 bases lay between the germline ends. The CDR3 has 14 residues. CDR3 DNA, as far as it was read: TGTGCAAGCAGCCCCCTGACATATGCAGAAACGCTGTAT. This gives the protein CASSPLTYAETLY. The full CDR3 sequence reads CASSPLTYAETLYF.

Turning to this clone: Mouse gene names apply. The missing CDR3 end, 1 residue past where the read stops, is filled in from the germline J gene. This chain links TRBV26 with TRBJ2-1; D possibly uses TRBD1 or TRBD2 (5 bases each). Trimming took off 3 bases at V and 1 base at J, with 7 bases between the two ends. Germline assignment: CDR1 KGHPV and CDR2 FQNQEV (reference sequence). The CDR3 has 14 amino acids. CDR3 residues: CASSLGDNYAEQFF. Incomplete CDR3 DNA: TGTGCCAGCAGTCTAGGGGACAACTATGCTGAGCAGTTC. Full variable domain (remainder filled in from reference TRBV26 and TRBJ2-1): NSKVIQTPRYLVKGQGQKAKMRCIPEKGHPVVFWYQQNKNNEFKFLINFQNQEVLQQIDMTEKRFSAECPSNSPCSLEIQSSEAGDSALYLCASSLGDNYAEQFFGPGTRLTVL.

Points on this clone: Mouse gene names apply. Read sequence stops 1 residue before the CDR3 end, and the germline J gene provides the missing end. The chain uses TRBV12-2 and TRBJ2-1; 7 bases fit TRBD2. V lost 0 bases, J lost 6 bases, and 4 bases stayed unmatched. Per the germline V gene, CDR1 is SGHLS and CDR2 is HYDKME. CDR3 length: 14 amino acids. The part of the CDR3 DNA that was read is TGTGCCAGCTCTCTCTACACTGGGGTTGCTGAGCAGTTC. It encodes CASSLYTGVAEQF. The full CDR3 is CASSLYTGVAEQFF.

This clone was seen a handful of times. Gene names are mouse gene names. The read terminates 1 residue before the CDR3 end, so the remaining end is supplied by the germline J gene. Other DNA sequences in the same sample also yield this CDR3. This rearrangement joins TRBV26 to TRBJ2-7, with TRBD1 matching 7 bases. The CDR3 length is 14 residues. Germline V gives CDR1 KGHPV, CDR2 FQNQEV (reference sequence). J was trimmed by 0 bases and V by 6 bases; bases with no gene match: 5. CDR3 DNA (partial): TGTGCCAGCAGCCCGGGACAGAGCTCCTATGAACAGTAC. This encodes CASSPGQSSYEQY. The CDR3 reads in full as CASSPGQSSYEQYF.

In its sample, this clone was seen once. Gene names are mouse gene names. The read terminates 1 residue ahead of where the CDR3 ends, so the germline J gene completes it. The chain combines TRBV23 with TRBJ2-4; the table gives TRBD2 as D, unverified against the DNA. This CDR3 is 17 amino acids long. Germline V gene sequence: CDR1 KGHTA, CDR2 FQNQQP. CDR3 loop: CSSSQGDWGASQNTLYF. CDR3 DNA, as far as it was read: TGCTCCAGCAGTCAAGGGGACTGGGGGGCTAGTCAAAACACCTTGTAC.

A few counts support this clone. Gene names denote mouse genes. The DNA read from the CDR3 is TGTGCCAGCAGCCAGGATCCGGGACGGCACACAGAAGTCTTC. Translated: CASSQDPGRHTEVF. The entire CDR3 protein is CASSQDPGRHTEVFF. This chain uses TRBV15 with TRBJ1-1; TRBD1 might be the D (5 bases). The read ends 1 residue before the CDR3 terminus; that terminus is restored from the germline J gene. From germline, CDR1 is SGHND and CDR2 FRSKSL. This CDR3 has 15 residues. V lost 6 bases to trimming and J lost 3 bases, with 17 bases between them.

A note on this clone: Gene names and germline refer to mouse. The read falls 1 residue short of the CDR3 end, and the missing part is taken from the germline J gene. This chain links TRBV1 with TRBJ1-3, with TRBD1 matching over 8 bases. Per germline, CDR1 NSQYPW and CDR2 LRSPGD (reference sequence). This CDR3 comprises 17 residues. The V gene end was trimmed by 0 bases and the J gene end by 4 bases; junction bases not matched to a gene: 8. The CDR3 DNA, read in part, is TGCACCTGCAGTGCAGATAGGAGCAGGGGGCTCGGAAATACGCTCTAT. Amino acids: CTCSADRSRGLGNTLY. The whole CDR3 sequence reads CTCSADRSRGLGNTLYF.

Details on this clone: The germline and genes are mouse ones. From the germline J gene comes the end of the CDR3, since the read stops 1 residue before it. This chain connects TRBV15 to TRBJ2-2; D assignment may be TRBD1 or TRBD2 (5 bases each). This CDR3 is built from 15 residues. The germline CDR1 and CDR2 sequences are SGHND and FRSKSL. V lost 6 bases to trimming and J lost 0 bases, with 11 bases between them. CDR3 loop: CASRMGLANTGQLYF. The sequenced CDR3 bases are TGTGCCAGCAGGATGGGGCTTGCAAACACCGGGCAGCTCTAC.

In regard to this clone: Gene labels here are mouse ones. The DNA read from the CDR3 is TGCTCCAGCAGTCAATCGAGGGGGGCTGCTGGAAATACGCTCTAT. It is translated as CSSSQSRGAAGNTLY. The whole CDR3 region reads CSSSQSRGAAGNTLYF. The rearrangement joins TRBV23 to TRBJ1-3. The read terminates 1 residue before the CDR3 end, so the remaining end is supplied by the germline J gene. This CDR3 has 16 amino acids. Per the germline V gene, CDR1 is KGHTA and CDR2 is FQNQQP.

A note on this clone: The gene symbols are mouse symbols. The DNA ends 1 residue before the CDR3 does, and the rest of the CDR3 is filled in from the germline J gene. V gene TRBV4 combines with J gene TRBJ2-1; 7 nucleotides match TRBD2. J gave up 1 base and V 5 bases, and 5 bases lay outside the gene matches. CDR3 length: 15 residues. Germline CDR1 reads LGHDT; CDR2 reads YNNKQL (reference sequence). CDR3 bases read: TGTGCCAGCAGCCATCGCTGGGGGAACTATGCTGAGCAGTTC. It translates to CASSHRWGNYAEQF. The CDR3 reads in full as CASSHRWGNYAEQFF.

Details on this clone: Any gene name here is a mouse gene name. The read is 1 residue too short to cover the CDR3 end, so that end is filled in from the germline J gene. The chain has TRBV1 and TRBJ2-2, with 12 bases that match TRBD1. Germline loops: CDR1 NSQYPW, CDR2 LRSPGD (reference sequence). This CDR3 has 17 residues. V trimming: 0 bases; J trimming: 6 bases; junction bases outside the gene matches: 5. The CDR3 bases that were read are TGCACCTGCAGTGCAGATGTGGGGACAGGGGGCCCCGGGCAGCTCTAC. Translating it yields CTCSADVGTGGPGQLY. The whole CDR3 protein reads CTCSADVGTGGPGQLYF. The whole variable domain, remainder taken from reference TRBV1 and TRBJ2-2, is VTLLEQNPRWRLVPRGQAVNLRCILKNSQYPWMSWYQQDLQKQLQWLFTLRSPGDKEVKSLPGADYLATRVTDTELRLQVANMSQGRTLYCTCSADVGTGGPGQLYFGEGSKLTVL.

This clone counts as medium-sized (0.01 to 0.1%). Gene names refer to mouse genes. The DNA ends 1 residue before the CDR3 does, and the rest of the CDR3 is filled in from the germline J gene. The V and J genes are TRBV13-2 and TRBJ2-1, with 9 bases matching TRBD2. The CDR3 extends over 13 amino acids. The ends lost 5 bases at V and 3 bases at J; junction bases unmatched: 0. The germline CDR1 and CDR2 sequences are NNHNN and SYGAGS (reference sequence). The part of the CDR3 DNA that was read is TGTGCCAGCGGGACTGGGGGCTATGCTGAGCAGTTC. This codes for CASGTGGYAEQF. The full CDR3 is CASGTGGYAEQFF.

This clone appeared a single time. These gene names are mouse names. The sequenced fragment ends 1 residue before the CDR3 boundary, so the rest is inferred from the germline J gene. The rearrangement joins TRBV5 to TRBJ2-3, with 9 bases that match TRBD1. Per germline, CDR1 LGHNA and CDR2 YNLKQL (reference sequence). The V gene end was trimmed by 0 bases and the J gene end by 6 bases; junction bases not matched to a gene: 4. This CDR3 is built from 15 residues. CDR3 sequence: CASSQEGTGRETLYF. The covered CDR3 bases are TGTGCCAGCAGCCAAGAAGGGACAGGGAGGGAAACGCTGTAT.

This clone has just a few counts. Genes and germline come from the mouse. From the germline J gene comes the end of the CDR3, since the read stops 1 residue before it. J is TRBJ2-4 and V is TRBV2; D may correspond to TRBD1 or TRBD2 (6 bases each). V shed 0 bases and J shed 9 bases, with 10 bases lying between them. The CDR3 has 13 amino acids. The germline CDR1 and CDR2 sequences are LGHNA and YSYQKL. The CDR3 reads CASSQERGETLYF. The sequenced part of the CDR3 DNA is TGTGCCAGCAGCCAAGAAAGGGGGGAAACCTTGTAC.